The present T cell receptor (beta chain) was sequenced within a study of post-analysis software for immune sequencing data. About the research overall: Relapsing-remitting, secondary progressive and progressive-relapsing forms of multiple sclerosis all featured among disease courses.

In germline, CDR1 is MNHNS, CDR2 SASEGT. The CDR3 totals 15 residues. Trimming pared 7 bases from V and 0 bases from J, leaving 13 bases between. The sample holds a few counts of this clonotype. The target antigen is unknown. Unique molecular identifiers tagged the TCR beta cDNA libraries. T cells numbering about 1 to 11 million yielded roughly 0.5 million cDNA molecules. TCRdb recomputed calls from the PCR reads with MiXCR, one row per CDR3 protein. The data contain under 650,000 distinct CDR3 sequences, around 40% of them seen just once; the ten biggest clones take up 1.5% to 2%. Findings and limits, study-wide: The study found TRBV5-6, TRBV5-1 and TRBV20-1 among roughly 5 TRBV segments more frequent in patients than controls. Comparison with controls showed significantly lower normalized Chao1 diversity in multiple sclerosis patients.

The sequencing sample was made of blood. The TCR sequence derives from a girl under 18 with multiple sclerosis. J is TRBJ1-5 and V is TRBV6-1, with TRBD1 as a possible D gene (6 bases). The CDR3 sequence: CASTYGGYSNQPQHF. In nucleotides, the CDR3 is TGTGCCAGCACCTATGGGGGCTATAGCAATCAGCCCCAGCATTTT.